This TCR beta chain was sequenced for a study of T cell responses to AZD1222 COVID-19 vaccine. Study-wide findings and caveats: White British people made up most donors, females outnumbered males, and clonal diversity was possibly underestimated. The breadth and depth of Spike-specific TCRs increased once two AZD1222 doses had been given. Vaccine-associated CD4 TCRs ranged over spike, dominating at 160-218 and 743-854.

This table comes from immunoSEQ multiplex PCR, and its TCRdb copy is limited to in-frame clones, with some not included. In the table there are fewer than 200,000 clones, 85% to 90% of which are singletons. This clone was recorded only once. What it binds is unknown. V was pared by 6 bases and J by 1 base, with 14 bases between. CDR1 is MDHEN and CDR2 is SYDVKM in the germline V gene. This CDR3 is built from 15 residues. Source: peripheral blood, taken on day 0 of AZD1222 vaccination. The J gene is TRBJ2-3, the V gene TRBV28; possible D gene TRBD1, 7 bases. This TCR came from an adult in good health. CDR3 region: CASSPAGTGTDTQYF. The CDR3 nucleotides read TGTGCCAGCAGCCCTGCGGGGACAGGCACAGATACGCAGTATTTT.